These 26 T cell receptor beta chains were all obtained from the same sample, sequenced in a study of blood T cells in healthy people across ages. Together with a sample-barcoded 5' primer, a J-beta primer mix was included in a second PCR lasting about 7 to 12 cycles. Via MiXCR, TCRdb re-called the 5' RACE reads, giving one row per CDR3 protein. The sample contains hundreds of thousands of distinct CDR3 sequences, roughly 64% of which appear only once. Sample: blood. The receptors originated from a man younger than 45 in good health.

In DNA, the CDR3 is TGTGCCAGCAGCCAAGACACACTAGGATCCCCAATGAAGCAGTTCTTC. Protein product: CASSQDTLGSPMKQFF. The chain joins TRBV4-2 to TRBJ2-1; perhaps TRBD2 as D (5 bases). Germline CDR1 is LGHNA and CDR2 is YNFKEQ. The CDR3 loop spans 16 amino acids. V was cut by 0 bases and J by 11 bases, with 20 bases left in between.

The gene calls are TRBV24-1 and TRBJ2-1; D not certain. V was trimmed by 7 bases and J by 0 bases, leaving 9 bases between them. From germline, CDR1 is KGHDR and CDR2 SFDVKD. The CDR3 runs to 14 residues. The chain's CDR3 is CATSPKSSYNEQFF. The CDR3 DNA reads as TGTGCCACCAGCCCCAAGAGCTCCTACAATGAGCAGTTCTTC.

The gene calls are TRBV5-1 and TRBJ2-1; 16 nucleotides align to TRBD2. V dropped 8 bases and J dropped 3; count of bases not matched to a gene: 11. This CDR3 has 18 residues. In germline, CDR1 is SGHRS, CDR2 YFSETQ. This chain's CDR3 is CASKPGLAGGPYYNEQFF. The CDR3 DNA reads TGCGCCAGTAAACCGGGACTAGCGGGAGGGCCGTACTACAATGAGCAGTTCTTC. The variable domain in full, with the rest retrieved from reference TRBV5-1 and TRBJ2-1, is KAGVTQTPRYLIKTRGQQVTLSCSPISGHRSVSWYQQTPGQGLQFLFEYFSETQRNKGNFPGRFSGRQFSNSRSEMNVSTLELGDSALYLCASKPGLAGGPYYNEQFFGPGTRLTVL.

The chain recombines TRBV5-1 with TRBJ2-3, with 10 bases that match TRBD1. CDR1 and CDR2 from the germline V gene are SGHRS and YFSETQ. CDR3 length equals 14 residues. J lost 4 bases, V lost 4 bases, and 3 bases had no gene match. This CDR3 is CASSPGQGSDTQYF. The CDR3 coding sequence is TGCGCCAGCAGCCCGGGACAGGGGTCAGATACGCAGTATTTT.

Here the CDR3 reads CASSLSSLTVYGYTF. The CDR3 coding sequence is TGTGCCAGCAGTTTAAGCTCCCTCACCGTCTATGGCTACACCTTC. The chain uses TRBV12-3 or TRBV12-4 and TRBJ1-2, with D uncertain. V lost 2 bases to trimming and J lost 4 bases, with 14 bases between them. The CDR3 runs 15 residues.

This chain joins TRBV20-1 and TRBJ1-4; perhaps TRBD1 as D (5 bases). The germline V gene encodes CDR1 DFQATT and CDR2 SNEGSKA (reference sequence). The CDR3 consists of 15 residues. Trimming cost V 5 bases and J 7 bases, with 20 bases left between them. The CDR3 coding sequence is TGCAGTGCTGCGAAATCCAAGGGGCCAGGTGAAAAACTGTTTTTT. As protein: CSAAKSKGPGEKLFF.

This clonotype was seen a handful of times. V usage is TRBV7-2 and J usage is TRBJ2-6; D remains ambiguous. The germline gives CDR1 SGHTA, CDR2 FQGNSA. V was cut by 3 bases and J by 2 bases, with 11 bases left in between. This CDR3 comprises 16 residues. CDR3 DNA: TGTGCCAGCAGCTTTCTGAGAAGCGCTGGGGCCAACGTCCTGACTTTC. It is translated as CASSFLRSAGANVLTF.

V usage is TRBV13 and J usage is TRBJ2-1; TRBD2 matches 11 bases. The CDR3 has 19 amino acids. The V gene's germline CDR1 is PRHDT and CDR2 FYEKMQ (reference sequence). The trim removed 2 bases at V and 6 bases at J, leaving 15 bases unmatched. CDR3 loop: CASSLKPLRGSGRGNEQFF. CDR3 nucleotides: TGTGCCAGCAGCTTAAAGCCCCTTAGGGGTAGCGGGAGGGGCAATGAGCAGTTCTTC. Full variable domain (missing parts from reference TRBV13 and TRBJ2-1): AAGVIQSPRHLIKEKRETATLKCYPIPRHDTVYWYQQGPGQDPQFLISFYEKMQSDKGSIPDRFSAQQFSDYHSELNMSSLELGDSALYFCASSLKPLRGSGRGNEQFFGPGTRLTVL.

This chain uses TRBV27 with TRBJ2-1; maybe TRBD2 (5 bases). Germline loops: CDR1 MNHEY, CDR2 SMNVEV (reference sequence). The CDR3 sequence is 13 residues long. Trimming removed 3 bases at V and 5 bases at J, with 8 bases between. The CDR3 sequence: CASSFGADNEQFF. The DNA for the CDR3 is TGTGCCAGCAGTTTTGGAGCGGACAATGAGCAGTTCTTC.

V usage is TRBV18 and J usage is TRBJ1-6, with D maybe TRBD1 (5 bases). Germline-derived CDR1 and CDR2 are KGHSH and LQKENI. This CDR3 comprises 15 residues. Trimming stripped 3 bases from V and 9 bases from J, with 15 bases between. The CDR3 sequence: CASSPGIGVRSPLHF. In nucleotides, the CDR3 is TGTGCCAGCTCACCGGGTATAGGGGTGCGTTCACCCCTCCACTTT.

This clonotype was detected once. The chain employs TRBV4-2 and TRBJ2-3; D is possibly TRBD2 (5 bases). The CDR3 totals 15 residues. Trimming stripped 4 bases from V and 2 bases from J, with 13 bases between. The germline V gene encodes CDR1 LGHNA and CDR2 YNFKEQ. The CDR3 DNA follows: TGTGCCAGCAGCCGGAACGGGGAGTCCACAGATACGCAGTATTTT. This gives the protein CASSRNGESTDTQYF.

In this sample, this clonotype turned up a few times. The V and J genes are TRBV3-1 and TRBJ2-1, with 9 bases aligning to TRBD1. Near its end, the DNA agrees better with TRBJ2-7, so the J call may be wrong. The CDR3 sequence is 15 residues long. Germline loops: CDR1 LGHDT, CDR2 YNNKEL (reference sequence). CDR3 sequence reads: CASSPGQGPYYEQYF. CDR3 DNA sequence: TGTGCCAGCAGCCCCGGACAGGGGCCCTACTACGAGCAGTACTTC.

The J gene is TRBJ1-2, the V gene TRBV5-1; no clear D gene. Deletions cut 4 bases from V and 3 bases from J, with 13 bases between. Germline assignment: CDR1 SGHRS and CDR2 YFSETQ. The length of the CDR3 is 14 residues. DNA for the CDR3: TGCGCCAGCAGCCTCGTGGTGTCGGACTATGGCTACACCTTC. This codes for CASSLVVSDYGYTF.

The table lists this clonotype with a count of one. The rearrangement uses TRBV12-3 or TRBV12-4 and TRBJ2-3; TRBD2 aligns across 7 bases. The CDR3 has 14 residues. Losses at the gene ends were 1 base for V and 9 bases for J; bases not matched to a gene: 7. Written as DNA, the CDR3 is TGTGCCAGCAGTTTAGGATCGCGGGGGATCACGCAGTATTTT. As protein: CASSLGSRGITQYF.

The chain uses TRBV7-9 and TRBJ2-4, with D perhaps TRBD1 or TRBD2 (5 bases each). V was pared by 5 bases and J by 6 bases, with 23 bases between. This CDR3 region has 17 residues. Germline V CDR1 and CDR2: SEHNR, FQNEAQ (reference sequence). CDR3 nucleotide sequence: TGTGCCAGCAGCCCCCCCATCGCGACAGTGAGGGGAAACATTCAGTACTTC. Translation: CASSPPIATVRGNIQYF.

This sequence joins TRBV29-1 and TRBJ2-7, with no clear D. The CDR3 covers 12 residues. Trimming pared 7 bases from V and 2 bases from J, leaving 12 bases between. CDR1 and CDR2 (germline): SQVTM, ANQGSEA. CDR3 residues: CSADDGTYEQYF. Written as DNA, the CDR3 is TGCAGCGCAGACGATGGGACCTACGAGCAGTACTTC.

This clonotype turned up a few times. J is TRBJ2-1 and V is TRBV24-1; D is unclear. Germline V CDR1 and CDR2: KGHDR, SFDVKD. V gave up 1 base and J gave up 4 bases, with 7 bases separating them. This CDR3 has 14 residues. The CDR3 DNA sequence: TGTGCCACCAGTGATTTCGGGCAGTACAATGAGCAGTTCTTC. This gives the protein CATSDFGQYNEQFF.

The gene calls are TRBV6-1 and TRBJ2-5; D perhaps matches TRBD1 (6 bases). V dropped 4 bases and J dropped 2 bases, with 8 bases sitting between them. The germline V gene encodes CDR1 MNHNS and CDR2 SASEGT. This CDR3 spans 13 amino acids. This CDR3 reads CASSGDIQETQYF. CDR3 bases: TGTGCCAGCAGTGGGGACATACAAGAGACCCAGTACTTC.

The CDR3 reads CSARAQGQLNNSPLHF. The CDR3 DNA follows: TGCAGTGCTAGAGCCCAGGGACAGCTAAATAATTCACCCCTCCACTTT. The gene calls are TRBV20-1 and TRBJ1-6, with 7 positions matching TRBD1. The germline CDR1 and CDR2 sequences are DFQATT and SNEGSKA (reference sequence). Trimming cost V 1 base and J 5 bases; bases outside gene matches: 8. This CDR3 has 16 residues.

V is TRBV5-5 and J is TRBJ2-3; D uncertain. This CDR3 has 15 amino acids. V lost 0 bases to trimming and J lost 0 bases, with 8 bases between them. CDR1 and CDR2 (germline): SGHKS, YYEKEE (reference sequence). CDR3 residues: CASSLDVISTDTQYF. In nucleotides, the CDR3 is TGTGCCAGCAGCTTGGATGTCATTAGCACAGATACGCAGTATTTT.

The chain combines TRBV4-2 with TRBJ2-7; 9 bases line up with TRBD1. The CDR3 is 15 residues long. The germline V gene has CDR1 LGHNA and CDR2 YNFKEQ. Trimming removed 6 bases from V and 0 bases from J; junction bases left unmatched: 6. In DNA, the CDR3 is TGTGCCAGCAGTCAGGGGACAGGGAGCTCCTACGAGCAGTACTTC. Translation: CASSQGTGSSYEQYF.

The chain is built from TRBV20-1 and TRBJ1-2; no firm D call. Germline V gives CDR1 DFQATT, CDR2 SNEGSKA (reference sequence). CDR3 size: 14 residues. V lost 1 base and J 4 bases, leaving 13 bases between the germline ends. CDR3 DNA sequence: TGCAGTGCTAGAGGGTGGAGGGCCGCCTATGGCTACACCTTC. Translation: CSARGWRAAYGYTF.

The gene calls are TRBV4-3 and TRBJ2-1; D could derive from TRBD1 or TRBD2 (5 bases each). Trimming left V 0 bases short and J 6 bases short, with 9 bases between. The CDR3 covers 14 residues. Germline CDR1 LGHNA, CDR2 YSLEER. CDR3 sequence: CASSQDVRGNEQFF. In nucleotides, the CDR3 is TGCGCCAGCAGCCAAGATGTGAGGGGCAATGAGCAGTTCTTC.

This chain connects TRBV29-1 to TRBJ1-4; D is possibly TRBD1 (6 bases). The V gene lost 4 bases and the J gene lost 14 bases, with 14 bases spanning the gap. CDR3 size: 11 residues. CDR1 is SQVTM, CDR2 ANQGSEA, per germline. The CDR3 region is CSVGSRGGLFF. For the CDR3, the DNA is TGCAGCGTTGGGAGCAGAGGGGGTCTGTTTTTT.

The rearrangement joins TRBV29-1 to TRBJ2-1; D is unresolved. The germline V gene encodes CDR1 SQVTM and CDR2 ANQGSEA. The CDR3 runs 14 residues. With 5 bases removed from V and 0 bases from J, the gap between germline ends came to 11 bases. This CDR3 is CSVIGANSYNEQFF. The CDR3 DNA reads as TGCAGCGTTATCGGCGCTAACTCCTACAATGAGCAGTTCTTC.

The V and J genes are TRBV28 and TRBJ2-4; perhaps D is TRBD1 or TRBD2 (5 bases each). The J call is in doubt because the DNA end fits TRBJ2-7 better. CDR1 and CDR2 (germline): MDHEN, SYDVKM. The CDR3 spans 13 residues. CDR3: CASSFTRGYEQYF. The CDR3 region has the DNA TGTGCCAGCAGTTTCACTAGGGGCTACGAGCAGTACTTC.